The 23 T cell receptor beta chains listed next were all sequenced from one sample in a study of blood T cell repertoires in COVID-19. This table comes from immunoSEQ multiplex PCR, and its TCRdb copy is limited to in-frame clones, with some not included. The table lists about 180,000 clones, about four fifths of them singletons, with around 7% in the top ten. The sequencing input was peripheral blood. The receptors come from a man between 65 and 85 years old with active or convalescent COVID-19.

The V gene is TRBV7-9, the J gene TRBJ1-1, with 9 bases lining up with TRBD1. J was trimmed by 9 bases and V by 1 base; bases with no gene match: 9. CDR3 length: 15 amino acids. Germline CDR1 SEHNR, CDR2 FQNEAQ (reference sequence). The CDR3 DNA is TGTGCCAGCAGCTTAGGGACAGGGACAGGGTTAAAAGCTTTCTTT. It translates to CASSLGTGTGLKAFF.

V and J are TRBV19 and TRBJ1-1; no definite D call. This CDR3 comprises 14 residues. Between the trimmed V and J ends, which lost 5 bases and 0 bases, there was a span of 10 bases. The germline gives CDR1 LNHDA, CDR2 SQIVND (reference sequence). CDR3 sequence reads: CASSDGVMNTEAFF. The DNA for the CDR3 is TGTGCCAGTAGTGACGGGGTCATGAACACTGAAGCTTTCTTT.

The rearrangement joins TRBV9 to TRBJ1-2, with TRBD1 as a possible D gene (5 bases). Germline CDR1 and CDR2: SGDLS and YYNGEE. This CDR3 is built from 15 residues. V shed 3 bases and J shed 4 bases, with 16 bases lying between them. The DNA of the CDR3 is TGTGCCAGCAGCGCAGAGCTCATCAGGGCCTATGGCTACACCTTC. This translates into CASSAELIRAYGYTF.

The chain carries TRBV5-4 and TRBJ2-3; 7 nucleotides agree with TRBD2. The germline V gene has CDR1 SGHNT and CDR2 YYREEE (reference sequence). Trimming removed 4 bases from V and 1 base from J; junction bases left unmatched: 6. This CDR3 has 15 amino acids. Here the CDR3 DNA reads TGTGCCAGCAGCCTAAGACGGGGGGGCACAGATACGCAGTATTTT. Translation gives CASSLRRGGTDTQYF.

The chain recombines TRBV3-1 (or the pseudogene TRBV3-2) with TRBJ2-1; 9 bases fit TRBD1. V was clipped by 4 bases and J by 3 bases; unmatched bases: 4. Germline lookup yields CDR1 LGHDT and CDR2 YNNKEL (reference sequence). This CDR3 region has 15 residues. The CDR3 sequence is CASSPRTGDYNEQFF. As DNA, the CDR3 is TGTGCCAGCAGCCCAAGGACAGGGGACTACAATGAGCAGTTCTTC.

V is TRBV10-1 and J is TRBJ1-1; 8 bases align to TRBD1. Germline CDR1 is WNHNN and CDR2 is SYGVQD (reference sequence). J lost 3 bases, V lost 10 bases, and 10 bases had no gene match. This CDR3 region has 14 residues. CDR3 region: CANITGGSDTEAFF. The DNA for the CDR3 is TGCGCCAACATTACAGGGGGAAGCGACACTGAAGCTTTCTTT.

This clone was seen once. This sequence joins TRBV30 and TRBJ2-5; TRBD1 is a possible D gene (5 bases). Trimming removed 0 bases at V and 8 bases at J, with 7 bases between. The CDR3 runs to 11 residues. Germline values: CDR1 GTSNPN, CDR2 SVGIG (reference sequence). The CDR3: CAWSVGVTQYF. CDR3 bases: TGTGCCTGGAGTGTAGGGGTAACCCAGTACTTC.

This sequence joins TRBV4-3 and TRBJ2-2, with D unresolved. The CDR3 loop spans 14 amino acids. Germline loops: CDR1 LGHNA, CDR2 YSLEER. The V and J ends lost 3 bases and 4 bases respectively, with 9 bases between them. The CDR3 region is CASSHTTITGELFF. The CDR3 DNA follows: TGCGCCAGCAGCCATACCACAATCACCGGGGAGCTGTTTTTT.

V usage is TRBV27 and J usage is TRBJ1-5, with 9 nucleotides matching TRBD1. The V gene end was trimmed by 2 bases and the J gene end by 2 bases; junction bases not matched to a gene: 7. The CDR3 has 17 amino acids. The germline gives CDR1 MNHEY, CDR2 SMNVEV (reference sequence). The DNA of the CDR3 is TGTGCCAGCAGTTTAAGCCCTACAGGGGGCGGCAATCAGCCCCAGCATTTT. Protein sequence: CASSLSPTGGGNQPQHF.

The chain employs TRBV9 and TRBJ1-2, with 7 nucleotides matching TRBD1. The CDR3 loop spans 15 amino acids. Germline-derived CDR1 and CDR2 are SGDLS and YYNGEE. Trimming removed 4 bases from V and 3 bases from J; junction bases left unmatched: 9. CDR3 sequence (DNA): TGTGCCAGCAGCTCACCCGCGGGACAGTACTATGGCTACACCTTC. It encodes CASSSPAGQYYGYTF.

This chain links TRBV5-5 with TRBJ2-7; TRBD2 is a possible D gene (6 bases). Between the trimmed V and J ends, which lost 4 bases and 2 bases, there was a span of 16 bases. CDR3 length equals 15 residues. Looked up from germline, CDR1 is SGHKS and CDR2 is YYEKEE (reference sequence). DNA of the CDR3: TGTGCCAGCAGCGGCGGGGTCGAGGTCACCTACGAGCAGTACTTC. As protein: CASSGGVEVTYEQYF.

This chain uses TRBV5-1 with TRBJ2-1; 13 nucleotides align to TRBD2. The CDR3 spans 20 residues. The V and J ends lost 1 base and 5 bases, in that order; junction bases with no gene match: 15. Germline V CDR1 and CDR2: SGHRS, YFSETQ. CDR3 DNA sequence: TGCGCCAGCAGCTTGTTCCCTGGGACTAGCGGGGTCTTACTGAACAATGAGCAGTTCTTC. Protein: CASSLFPGTSGVLLNNEQFF.

CDR3 nucleotide sequence: TGCGCCAGCAGCTTGGCCGGTGAGGGCGGGGAGCTGTTTTTT. This codes for CASSLAGEGGELFF. The chain recombines TRBV5-1 with TRBJ2-2, with a tentative D call TRBD2 (5 bases). The CDR3 is made up of 14 amino acids. CDR1 and CDR2 (germline): SGHRS, YFSETQ. V lost 0 bases to trimming and J lost 7 bases, with 10 bases between them.

This clone appeared a single time. The genes are TRBV5-1 and TRBJ1-4; a possible D gene is TRBD1 (6 bases). The CDR3 runs 20 residues. CDR1 SGHRS and CDR2 YFSETQ come from the germline V gene. V was trimmed by 4 bases and J by 6 bases, leaving 31 bases between them. The CDR3 nucleotides are TGCGCCAGCAGCCCGTCACCCTTGACGAAAGGAGACAGGTTCTATGAAAAACTGTTTTTT. It codes for CASSPSPLTKGDRFYEKLFF. Combining the CDR3 with reference TRBV5-1 and TRBJ1-4 gives the whole variable domain KAGVTQTPRYLIKTRGQQVTLSCSPISGHRSVSWYQQTPGQGLQFLFEYFSETQRNKGNFPGRFSGRQFSNSRSEMNVSTLELGDSALYLCASSPSPLTKGDRFYEKLFFGSGTQLSVL.

This chain joins TRBV11-2 and TRBJ2-5; D gene unclear. The germline V and J ends were trimmed by 1 base and 4 bases, with 7 bases remaining between them. The CDR3 is made up of 13 amino acids. From germline, CDR1 is SGHAT and CDR2 FQNNGV. This CDR3 is CASSLGGRETQYF. The DNA for the CDR3 is TGTGCCAGCAGCTTAGGCGGCAGAGAGACCCAGTACTTC.

This chain connects TRBV7-9 to TRBJ2-6; D possibly corresponds to TRBD2 (5 bases). This CDR3 spans 19 amino acids. Germline CDR1 reads SEHNR; CDR2 reads FQNEAQ (reference sequence). V was shortened by 5 bases and J by 0 bases, with 20 bases between the two germline ends. CDR3 sequence (DNA): TGTGCCAGCAGCCCCGCTTTAAGGACTCTCCACTCTGGGGCCAACGTCCTGACTTTC. This sequence encodes CASSPALRTLHSGANVLTF.

CDR3 DNA: TGTGCCAGCAGACGGAGTACTAGCGGGCCGTACGAGCAGTACTTC. Encoded protein: CASRRSTSGPYEQYF. The chain has TRBV6-5 and TRBJ2-7; 9 bases are a match to TRBD2. V lost 6 bases and J lost 4; bases outside the gene matches: 10. This CDR3 region has 15 residues. Per germline, CDR1 MNHEY and CDR2 SVGAGI.

The chain has TRBV27 and TRBJ1-1; D perhaps matches TRBD1 (5 bases). CDR1 and CDR2 from the germline V gene are MNHEY and SMNVEV (reference sequence). The CDR3 runs to 12 residues. Trimming took 5 bases from V and 6 from J, leaving 10 bases between them. In DNA, the CDR3 is TGTGCCAGCAGTCGGTGGGGGGCTGAAGCTTTCTTT. It codes for CASSRWGAEAFF.

The rearrangement uses TRBV30 and TRBJ1-3; D remains unclear. The germline V gene encodes CDR1 GTSNPN and CDR2 SVGIG (reference sequence). CDR3 length equals 14 residues. V shed 1 base and J shed 0 bases, with 7 bases lying between them. In DNA, the CDR3 is TGTGCCTGGAGTGAAGGGAGCTCTGGAAACACCATATATTTT. Amino acid sequence: CAWSEGSSGNTIYF.

This clone was detected only once. The chain uses TRBV7-2 and TRBJ2-4; possibly TRBD2 for D (6 bases). The CDR3 is 17 residues long. CDR1 SGHTA and CDR2 FQGNSA come from the germline V gene. V was trimmed by 2 bases and J by 2 bases, leaving 16 bases between them. CDR3 amino acids: CASSLFGGGVTKNIQYF. CDR3 bases: TGTGCCAGCAGCTTATTTGGGGGAGGAGTTACCAAAAACATTCAGTACTTC.

This clone was found once. The chain employs TRBV27 and TRBJ1-5; D call uncertain. Germline loops: CDR1 MNHEY, CDR2 SMNVEV (reference sequence). This CDR3 has 13 residues. Trimming took 3 bases from V and 3 from J, leaving 6 bases between them. CDR3 DNA sequence: TGTGCCAGCAGTTTGAGTATCAATCAGCCCCAGCATTTT. Amino acids: CASSLSINQPQHF.

This clone was recorded a few times. The chain uses TRBV4-3 and TRBJ2-7; tentatively, D is TRBD2 (5 bases). This CDR3 region has 15 residues. The V end lost 0 bases, the J end lost 3 bases, and 12 bases lay between the germline ends. CDR1 and CDR2 from the germline V gene are LGHNA and YSLEER. The CDR3 is CASSQDTSEYYEQYF. The CDR3, as DNA: TGCGCCAGCAGCCAAGATACTAGTGAATACTACGAGCAGTACTTC.

In this sample, this clone turned up a few times. The rearrangement uses TRBV5-1 and TRBJ2-3; TRBD2 matches at 11 bases. With 3 bases clipped from V and 3 bases from J, the junction kept 6 bases outside the gene matches. The CDR3 runs 16 residues. Germline-derived CDR1 and CDR2 are SGHRS and YFSETQ. Here the CDR3 reads CASSWGTSGKTDTQYF. The CDR3 nucleotides read TGCGCCAGCAGCTGGGGGACTAGCGGAAAAACAGATACGCAGTATTTT. Using reference TRBV5-1 and TRBJ2-3 for the parts outside the CDR3, the full variable domain is KAGVTQTPRYLIKTRGQQVTLSCSPISGHRSVSWYQQTPGQGLQFLFEYFSETQRNKGNFPGRFSGRQFSNSRSEMNVSTLELGDSALYLCASSWGTSGKTDTQYFGPGTRLTVL.